Listed below are T cell receptor beta chains from one sample, sequenced in a study of blood T cell repertoires in COVID-19. Libraries were prepared by immunoSEQ multiplex PCR; TCRdb keeps only in-frame clonotypes and omits some of them. The table lists around 88,000 clones, approximately 90% of them singletons. The sample taken for sequencing was peripheral blood. These receptors all come from a man in his 60s with acute or convalescent COVID-19. Both conserved end residues are part of each CDR3. D genes are given only for firm matches. Clone sizes are given selectively: once, few, many, or a class where the clone is expanded.

CATSPSQGSGELFF,TGTGCCACCAGCCCCTCGCAGGGGTCCGGGGAGCTGTTTTTT,14,TRBV15,.,.,TRBJ2-2
CASSLTGYEQYF,TGTGCCAGCAGCCTAACGGGGTACGAGCAGTACTTC,12,TRBV14,.,.,TRBJ2-7
CASRTGTGGWNEAFF,TGTGCCAGCAGAACCGGGACAGGGGGCTGGAATGAAGCTTTCTTT,15,TRBV7-2,TRBD1,few,TRBJ1-1
CASSPIYGTGGRGDYGYTF,TGTGCCAGCAGCCCAATATACGGGACAGGGGGACGGGGTGACTATGGCTACACCTTC,19,TRBV14,TRBD1,.,TRBJ1-2
CASGPEGAASYEQYF,TGTGCTAGTGGTCCGGAGGGGGCAGCATCCTACGAGCAGTACTTC,15,TRBV12-5,.,.,TRBJ2-7
CASSAQITDTQYF,TGTGCCAGCAGTGCACAGATCACAGATACGCAGTATTTT,13,TRBV11-2,.,.,TRBJ2-3
CASSPDGTGFHNEKLFF,TGTGCCAGCTCACCAGACGGGACAGGGTTTCATAATGAAAAACTGTTTTTT,17,TRBV18,TRBD1,.,TRBJ1-4
CASSEAGGPTGELFF,TGTGCCAGCAGTGAAGCGGGAGGGCCCACCGGGGAGCTGTTTTTT,15,TRBV6-1,TRBD2,few,TRBJ2-2
CASSLVSREQYF,TGTGCCAGCAGTTTAGTTAGTCGCGAGCAGTACTTC,12,TRBV28,.,.,TRBJ2-7
CASSWTGMNTEAFF,TGCGCCAGCAGCTGGACAGGGATGAACACTGAAGCTTTCTTT,14,TRBV10-2,TRBD1,.,TRBJ1-1
CASSLVGGRVGETQYF,TGTGCCAGCAGCTTAGTTGGGGGCAGGGTAGGAGAGACCCAGTACTTC,16,TRBV7-2,.,once,TRBJ2-5
CASSISGAGTEAFF,TGTGCCAGTAGTATAAGCGGGGCCGGCACTGAAGCTTTCTTT,14,TRBV19,.,.,TRBJ1-1
CASRDSNYGYTF,TGTGCCAGCAGGGACAGCAACTATGGCTACACCTTC,12,TRBV28,.,.,TRBJ1-2
CASSRPGTGGTDTQYF,TGTGCCAGCAGTCGCCCCGGGACAGGGGGCACAGATACGCAGTATTTT,16,TRBV7-2,TRBD1,.,TRBJ2-3
CASTSPLAGERPGELFF,TGTGCCAGCACCTCTCCCTTAGCGGGAGAAAGGCCCGGGGAGCTGTTTTTT,17,TRBV7-9,TRBD2,.,TRBJ2-2
CSVEESSVEQFF,TGCAGCGTTGAAGAATCTAGTGTAGAGCAGTTCTTC,12,TRBV29-1,.,.,TRBJ2-1
CASSTRAANTEAFF,TGTGCCAGCAGCACTAGGGCGGCTAACACTGAAGCTTTCTTT,14,TRBV7-2,.,once,TRBJ1-1
CASRDKSGNSPLHF,TGTGCCAGCAGGGACAAATCCGGGAATTCACCCCTCCACTTT,14,TRBV6-5,.,.,TRBJ1-6
CASSLDQGPGVSYNEQFF,TGTGCCAGCAGCTTAGATCAGGGACCGGGAGTATCCTACAATGAGCAGTTCTTC,18,TRBV11-2,.,once,TRBJ2-1
CASSLDGGQTREAFF,TGTGCCAGCAGCCTAGATGGTGGACAGACCCGAGAAGCTTTCTTT,15,TRBV14,.,.,TRBJ1-1
CASSQGSGWETQYF,TGTGCCAGCAGCCAAGGCTCAGGGTGGGAGACCCAGTACTTC,14,TRBV4-2,.,few,TRBJ2-5
CASSEPRERDSYEQYF,TGTGCCAGCAGTGAGCCACGCGAGCGAGACTCCTACGAGCAGTACTTC,16,TRBV6-1,.,.,TRBJ2-7
CASRGWGVSYNSPLHF,TGTGCCAGCAGAGGCTGGGGCGTCTCCTATAATTCACCCCTCCACTTT,16,TRBV28,.,.,TRBJ1-6
CASSLDGLAGVREQFF,TGTGCCAGCAGCTTGGATGGACTAGCGGGAGTACGGGAGCAGTTCTTC,16,TRBV5-4,TRBD2,.,TRBJ2-1
CAWSVFAPQAEAFF,TGTGCCTGGAGTGTATTTGCTCCGCAGGCTGAAGCTTTCTTT,14,TRBV30,.,.,TRBJ1-1
CATSDQDNTDTQYF,TGTGCCACCAGTGACCAGGACAACACAGATACGCAGTATTTT,14,TRBV24-1,.,.,TRBJ2-3
CASSQGRSYTGELFF,TGCGCCAGCAGCCAAGGGAGGAGCTACACCGGGGAGCTGTTTTTT,15,TRBV4-3,.,.,TRBJ2-2
CASSQGLAGVGETQYF,TGTGCCAGCAGTCAAGGACTAGCGGGAGTCGGAGAGACCCAGTACTTC,16,TRBV7-3,TRBD2,.,TRBJ2-5
CARERNGYTF,TGTGCCAGGGAGCGAAATGGCTACACCTTC,10,TRBV25-1,.,.,TRBJ1-2
CASNGGTYEQYF,TGTGCCAGCAACGGGGGGACCTACGAGCAGTACTTC,12,TRBV6-4,TRBD2,.,TRBJ2-7
CASSQGDSPRRETQYF,TGTGCCAGCAGCCAAGGGGACTCCCCCCGCCGGGAGACCCAGTACTTC,16,TRBV4-2,.,.,TRBJ2-5
CASSPDALAYEQYF,TGTGCCAGCAGCCCAGACGCACTAGCGTACGAGCAGTACTTC,14,TRBV7-2,TRBD2,.,TRBJ2-7
CASSYSYEQYF,TGTGCCAGCAGTTATTCCTACGAGCAGTACTTC,11,TRBV11-2,.,.,TRBJ2-7
CASSGTLAGGYYEQYF,TGCGCCAGTAGTGGAACCCTAGCGGGAGGGTACTACGAGCAGTACTTC,16,TRBV10-2,TRBD2,.,TRBJ2-7
CARSLPLAGDRGDTQYF,TGTGCCAGAAGCTTACCCCTCGCGGGAGACAGGGGGGATACGCAGTATTTT,17,TRBV5-3,TRBD1,.,TRBJ2-3
CASGLRRDQPQHF,TGTGCCAGTGGACTACGGCGGGACCAGCCCCAGCATTTT,13,TRBV7-2,.,.,TRBJ1-5
CASSMWAAKTDTQYF,TGTGCCAGTAGTATGTGGGCCGCCAAAACAGATACGCAGTATTTT,15,TRBV19,.,.,TRBJ2-3
CASSQDRNPGVGTDTQYF,TGCGCCAGCAGCCAAGATAGGAACCCGGGAGTTGGTACAGATACGCAGTATTTT,18,TRBV4-1,.,once,TRBJ2-3
CASSPSAKAYNEQFF,TGTGCCAGCAGTCCTAGCGCCAAGGCTTACAATGAGCAGTTCTTC,15,TRBV2,.,.,TRBJ2-1
CAISEPSGTGKAEAFF,TGTGCCATCAGTGAGCCATCCGGGACAGGAAAGGCTGAAGCTTTCTTT,16,TRBV10-3,TRBD1,few,TRBJ1-1
CASSRTGGNTGELFF,TGTGCCAGTAGTAGAACAGGGGGCAACACCGGGGAGCTGTTTTTT,15,TRBV19,TRBD1,.,TRBJ2-2